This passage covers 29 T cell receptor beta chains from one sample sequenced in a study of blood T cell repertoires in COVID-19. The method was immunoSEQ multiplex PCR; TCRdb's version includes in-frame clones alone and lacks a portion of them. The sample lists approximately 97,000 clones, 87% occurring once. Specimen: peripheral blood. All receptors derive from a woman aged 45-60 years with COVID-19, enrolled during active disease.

Here the CDR3 reads CASSYVEATGELFF. CDR3 DNA: TGTGCCAGCAGTTATGTAGAAGCCACCGGGGAGCTGTTTTTT. The chain links TRBV6-2 or TRBV6-3 to TRBJ2-2, with D unclear. CDR1 and CDR2 from the germline V gene are MNHEY and SVGEGT. Trimming removed 3 bases at V and 4 bases at J, with 9 bases between. The CDR3 spans 14 residues.

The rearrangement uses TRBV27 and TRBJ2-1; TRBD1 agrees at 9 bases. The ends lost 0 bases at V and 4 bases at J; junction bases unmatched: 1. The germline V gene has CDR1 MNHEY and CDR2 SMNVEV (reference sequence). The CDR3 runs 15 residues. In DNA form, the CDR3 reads TGTGCCAGCAGTTTATCGGGACAGGGTTACAATGAGCAGTTCTTC. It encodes CASSLSGQGYNEQFF.

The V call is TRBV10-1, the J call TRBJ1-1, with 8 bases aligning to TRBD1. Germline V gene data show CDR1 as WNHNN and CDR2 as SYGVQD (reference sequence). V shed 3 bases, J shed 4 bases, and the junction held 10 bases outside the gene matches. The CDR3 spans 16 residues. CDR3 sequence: CASSDRQGWRGTEAFF. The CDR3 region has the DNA TGCGCCAGCAGTGACCGACAGGGGTGGCGGGGCACTGAAGCTTTCTTT.

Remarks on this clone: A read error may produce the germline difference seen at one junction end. The chain's CDR3 is CARSGRGGREPQHF. DNA for the CDR3: TGTGCCCGCAGTGGACGGGGGGGGAGGGAGCCCCAGCATTTT. V is TRBV2 and J is TRBJ1-5; a possible D gene is TRBD1 (5 bases). Germline CDR1 reads SNHLY; CDR2 reads FYNNEI. The CDR3 is 14 residues long. Full variable domain (remainder filled in from reference TRBV2 and TRBJ1-5): EPEVTQTPSHQVTQMGQEVILRCVPISNHLYFYWYRQILGQKVEFLVSFYNNEISEKSEIFDDQFSVERPDGSNFTLKIRSTKLEDSAMYFCARSGRGGREPQHFGDGTRLSIL.

In nucleotides, the CDR3 is TGTGCCAGCAGCTTAGCCACAGACTCTGGAAACACCATATATTTT. Translating it yields CASSLATDSGNTIYF. This chain uses TRBV7-2 with TRBJ1-3; D call uncertain. Trimming pared 0 bases from V and 0 bases from J, leaving 6 bases between. Germline loops: CDR1 SGHTA, CDR2 FQGNSA. The CDR3 consists of 15 residues.

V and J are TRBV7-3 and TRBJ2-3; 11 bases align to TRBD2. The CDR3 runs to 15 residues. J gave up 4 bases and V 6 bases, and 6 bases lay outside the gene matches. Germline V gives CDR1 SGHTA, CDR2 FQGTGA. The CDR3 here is CASRTGTSGPDTQYF. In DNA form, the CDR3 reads TGTGCCAGCAGGACTGGGACTAGCGGACCAGATACGCAGTATTTT.

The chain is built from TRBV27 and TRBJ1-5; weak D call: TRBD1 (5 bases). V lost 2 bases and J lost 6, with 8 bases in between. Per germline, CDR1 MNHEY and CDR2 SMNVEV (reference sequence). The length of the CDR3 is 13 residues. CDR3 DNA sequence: TGTGCCAGCAGTTTAGGTAGGGGTCAGCCCCAGCATTTT. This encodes CASSLGRGQPQHF.

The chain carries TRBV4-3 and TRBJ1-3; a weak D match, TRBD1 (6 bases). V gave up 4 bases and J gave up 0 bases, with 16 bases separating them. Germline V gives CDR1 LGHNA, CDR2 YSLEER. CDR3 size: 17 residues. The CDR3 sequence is CASSRTQGQGSGNTIYF. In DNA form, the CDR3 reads TGCGCCAGCAGCCGGACCCAGGGGCAGGGCTCTGGAAACACCATATATTTT.

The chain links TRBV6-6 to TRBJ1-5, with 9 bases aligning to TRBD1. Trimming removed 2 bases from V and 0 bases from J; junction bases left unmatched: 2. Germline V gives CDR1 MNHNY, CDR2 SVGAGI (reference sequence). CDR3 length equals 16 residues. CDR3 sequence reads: CASSYGTGYSNQPQHF. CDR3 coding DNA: TGTGCCAGCAGTTACGGGACAGGGTATAGCAATCAGCCCCAGCATTTT.

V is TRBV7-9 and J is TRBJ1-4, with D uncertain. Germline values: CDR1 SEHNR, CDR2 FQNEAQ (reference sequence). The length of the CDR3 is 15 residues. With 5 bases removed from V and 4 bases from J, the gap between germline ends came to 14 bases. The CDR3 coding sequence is TGTGCCAGCAGCCCCTGGACGGGAAATAATGAAAAACTGTTTTTT. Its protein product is CASSPWTGNNEKLFF.

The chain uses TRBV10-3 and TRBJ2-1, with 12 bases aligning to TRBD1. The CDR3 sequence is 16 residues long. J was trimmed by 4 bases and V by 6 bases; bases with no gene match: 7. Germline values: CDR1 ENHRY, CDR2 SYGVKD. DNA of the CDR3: TGTGCCATCAGCACGGGACAGGGGGCATCGTACAATGAGCAGTTCTTC. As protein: CAISTGQGASYNEQFF.

The chain's CDR3 is CASSDPGHPNTEAFF. The CDR3 DNA follows: TGTGCCAGCAGCGACCCCGGACACCCGAACACTGAAGCTTTCTTT. This sequence joins TRBV21-1 and TRBJ1-1; the D call of TRBD1 is as the table states it, not checked on the DNA. TRBV21-1 is flagged as a pseudogene. This CDR3 contains 15 residues.

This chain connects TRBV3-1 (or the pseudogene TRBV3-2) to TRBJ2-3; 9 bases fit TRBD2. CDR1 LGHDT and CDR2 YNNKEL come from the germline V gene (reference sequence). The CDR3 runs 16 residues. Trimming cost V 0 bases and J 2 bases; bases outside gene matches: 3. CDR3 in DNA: TGTGCCAGCAGCCAAGAGACTAGCGGTTCCACAGATACGCAGTATTTT. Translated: CASSQETSGSTDTQYF.

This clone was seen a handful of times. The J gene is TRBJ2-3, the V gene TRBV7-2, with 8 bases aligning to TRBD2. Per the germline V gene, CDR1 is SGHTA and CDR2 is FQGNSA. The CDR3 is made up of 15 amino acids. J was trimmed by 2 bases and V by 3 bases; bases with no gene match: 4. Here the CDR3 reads CASSFGGGNTDTQYF. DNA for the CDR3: TGTGCCAGCAGCTTTGGCGGGGGGAACACAGATACGCAGTATTTT.

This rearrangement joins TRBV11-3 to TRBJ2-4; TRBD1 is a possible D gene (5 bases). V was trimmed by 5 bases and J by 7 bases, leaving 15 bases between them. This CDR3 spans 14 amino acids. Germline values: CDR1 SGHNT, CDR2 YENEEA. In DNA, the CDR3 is TGTGCCAGCAGCCCGACCGGTACAGGTAACATTCAGTACTTC. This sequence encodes CASSPTGTGNIQYF.

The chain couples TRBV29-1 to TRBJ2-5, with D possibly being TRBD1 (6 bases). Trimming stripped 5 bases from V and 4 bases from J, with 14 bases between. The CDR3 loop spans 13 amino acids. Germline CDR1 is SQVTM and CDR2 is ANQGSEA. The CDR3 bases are TGCAGCGTTCGCCGGGACACCAGAGAGACCCAGTACTTC. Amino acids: CSVRRDTRETQYF.

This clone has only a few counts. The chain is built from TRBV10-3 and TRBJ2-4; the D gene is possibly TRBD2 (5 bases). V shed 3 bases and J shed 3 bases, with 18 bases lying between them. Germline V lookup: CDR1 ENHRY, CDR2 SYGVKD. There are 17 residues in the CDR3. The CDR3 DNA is TGTGCCATCAGTGACTCTAGCCTAGCTTTGAACAAAAACATTCAGTACTTC. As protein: CAISDSSLALNKNIQYF.

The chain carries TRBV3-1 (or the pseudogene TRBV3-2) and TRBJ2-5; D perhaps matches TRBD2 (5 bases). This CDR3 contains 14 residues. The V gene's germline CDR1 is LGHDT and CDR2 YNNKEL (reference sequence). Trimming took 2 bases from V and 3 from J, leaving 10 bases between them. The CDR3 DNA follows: TGTGCCAGCAGCCAAACTAACGGGGAAGAGACCCAGTACTTC. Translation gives CASSQTNGEETQYF.

CDR3 DNA sequence: TGTGCCAGCAGTTACTCGGGCAGCTACAATGAGCAGTTCTTC. Amino acids: CASSYSGSYNEQFF. The chain combines TRBV6-2 or TRBV6-3 with TRBJ2-1; D is unresolved. Germline loops: CDR1 MNHEY, CDR2 SVGEGT. This CDR3 has 14 amino acids. The V end lost 0 bases, the J end lost 3 bases, and 6 bases lay between the germline ends.

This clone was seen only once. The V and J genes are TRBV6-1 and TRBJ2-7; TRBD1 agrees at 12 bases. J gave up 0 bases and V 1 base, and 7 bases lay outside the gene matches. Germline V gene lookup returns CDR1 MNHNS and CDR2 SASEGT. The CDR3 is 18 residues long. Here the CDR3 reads CASSEGHWGQGASYEQYF. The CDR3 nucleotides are TGTGCCAGCAGTGAAGGTCATTGGGGACAGGGGGCCTCCTACGAGCAGTACTTC.

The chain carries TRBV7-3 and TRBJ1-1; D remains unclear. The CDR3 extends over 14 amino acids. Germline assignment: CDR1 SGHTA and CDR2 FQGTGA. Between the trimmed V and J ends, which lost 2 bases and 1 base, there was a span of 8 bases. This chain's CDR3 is CASSLRATNTEAFF. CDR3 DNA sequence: TGTGCCAGCAGCTTACGAGCTACGAACACTGAAGCTTTCTTT.

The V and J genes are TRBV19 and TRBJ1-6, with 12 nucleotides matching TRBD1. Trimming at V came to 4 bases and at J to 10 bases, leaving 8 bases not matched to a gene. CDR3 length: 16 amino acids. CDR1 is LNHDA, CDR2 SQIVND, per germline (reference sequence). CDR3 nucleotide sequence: TGTGCCAGTAGTACCGGGACAGGGGGCTTTGAGTCACCCCTCCACTTT. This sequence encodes CASSTGTGGFESPLHF.

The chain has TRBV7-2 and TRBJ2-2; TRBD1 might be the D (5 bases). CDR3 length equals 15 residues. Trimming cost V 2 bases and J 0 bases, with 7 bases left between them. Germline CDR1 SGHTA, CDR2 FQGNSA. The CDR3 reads CASSLLGANTGELFF. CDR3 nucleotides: TGTGCCAGCAGCTTATTAGGGGCGAACACCGGGGAGCTGTTTTTT.

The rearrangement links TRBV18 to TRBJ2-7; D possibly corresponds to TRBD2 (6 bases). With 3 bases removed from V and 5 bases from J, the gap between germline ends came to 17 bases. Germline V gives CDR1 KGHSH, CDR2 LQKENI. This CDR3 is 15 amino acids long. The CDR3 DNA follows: TGTGCCAGCTCACCCCGAGGTGGGGGGTTAGACGAGCAGTACTTC. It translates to CASSPRGGGLDEQYF.

CDR3 sequence reads: CASSLVLGTGDQPQHF. DNA for the CDR3: TGTGCCAGCAGTTTAGTTCTAGGGACTGGGGATCAGCCCCAGCATTTT. The chain recombines TRBV28 with TRBJ1-5, with a possible D match to TRBD1 (5 bases). V dropped 2 bases and J dropped 5 bases, with 16 bases sitting between them. The CDR3 totals 16 residues. The V gene's germline CDR1 is MDHEN and CDR2 SYDVKM. Full variable domain (remainder filled in from reference TRBV28 and TRBJ1-5): DVKVTQSSRYLVKRTGEKVFLECVQDMDHENMFWYRQDPGLGLRLIYFSYDVKMKEKGDIPEGYSVSREKKERFSLILESASTNQTSMYLCASSLVLGTGDQPQHFGDGTRLSIL.

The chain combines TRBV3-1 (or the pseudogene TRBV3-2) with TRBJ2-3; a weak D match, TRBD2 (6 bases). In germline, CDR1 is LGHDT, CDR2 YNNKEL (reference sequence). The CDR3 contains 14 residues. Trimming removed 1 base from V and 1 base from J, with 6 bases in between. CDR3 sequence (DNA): TGTGCCAGCAGCCAAGCGGGGGGCACAGATACGCAGTATTTT. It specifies CASSQAGGTDTQYF.

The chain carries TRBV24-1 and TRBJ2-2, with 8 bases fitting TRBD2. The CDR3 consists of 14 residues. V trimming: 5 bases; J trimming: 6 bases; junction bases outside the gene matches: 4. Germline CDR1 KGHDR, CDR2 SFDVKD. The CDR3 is CATSAPGGAGELFF. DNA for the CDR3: TGTGCCACCAGTGCCCCGGGGGGGGCCGGGGAGCTGTTTTTT.

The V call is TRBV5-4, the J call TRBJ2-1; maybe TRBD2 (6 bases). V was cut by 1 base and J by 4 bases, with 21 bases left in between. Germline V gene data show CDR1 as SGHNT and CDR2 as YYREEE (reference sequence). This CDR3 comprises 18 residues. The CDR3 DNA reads TGTGCCAGCAGCTTGAGAGAGTCGTCGATGGGGGGTTACAATGAGCAGTTCTTC. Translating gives CASSLRESSMGGYNEQFF. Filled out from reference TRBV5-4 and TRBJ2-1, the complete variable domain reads ETGVTQSPTHLIKTRGQQVTLRCSSQSGHNTVSWYQQALGQGPQFIFQYYREEENGRGNFPPRFSGLQFPNYSSELNVNALELDDSALYLCASSLRESSMGGYNEQFFGPGTRLTVL.

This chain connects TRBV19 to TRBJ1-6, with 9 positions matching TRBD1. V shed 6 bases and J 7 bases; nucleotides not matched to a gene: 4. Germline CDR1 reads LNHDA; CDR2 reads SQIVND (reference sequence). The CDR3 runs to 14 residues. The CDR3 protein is CASRGDRANSPLHF. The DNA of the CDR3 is TGTGCCAGTAGGGGGGACAGGGCAAATTCACCCCTCCACTTT.